Presented here are 12 T cell receptor beta chains from one specimen sequenced in a study of T cells in Graves' hyperthyroidism and ophthalmopathy. The TCR beta CDR3 regions underwent amplification using RNA transcripts as the source. The HTBI set primed first-round TCR CDR3 RT-PCR. From the multiplex PCR reads, TCRdb called clonotypes with MiXCR, one entry per CDR3 protein. This sample yields fewer than 200,000 distinct CDR3 sequences, of which about a tenth are seen a single time; less than 25% belongs to the top ten. Sequencing input: blood. These receptors were obtained from a woman under 30 with Graves' hyperthyroidism that later progressed to Graves' ophthalmopathy.

This clonotype was seen many times. The rearrangement joins TRBV11-3 to TRBJ1-1; the match to TRBD1 covers 8 bases. The CDR3 is 15 amino acids. Looked up from germline, CDR1 is SGHNT and CDR2 is YENEEA. Trimming took 6 bases from V and 4 from J; bases not matched to a gene: 10. The CDR3 DNA sequence: TGTGCCAGCAGGTCTGACAGGGGTAAAGCCACTGAAGCTTTCTTT. This translates into CASRSDRGKATEAFF.

This clonotype was seen at least ten times. V is TRBV2 and J is TRBJ2-2; D perhaps matches TRBD1 (5 bases). The CDR3 runs to 15 residues. Per germline, CDR1 SNHLY and CDR2 FYNNEI. V was shortened by 4 bases and J by 3 bases, with 12 bases between the two germline ends. The chain's CDR3 is CASSAVGRDTGELFF. The CDR3 DNA reads TGTGCCAGCAGTGCTGTGGGGCGCGACACCGGGGAGCTGTTTTTT.

This clonotype was seen at least ten times. Here the CDR3 DNA reads TGCGCCAGCAGCGTGGGGACAGGGGTTACGAAGACCCAGTACTTC. Its protein is CASSVGTGVTKTQYF. This rearrangement joins TRBV5-1 to TRBJ2-5; 10 nucleotides agree with TRBD1. Per germline, CDR1 SGHRS and CDR2 YFSETQ. The CDR3 length is 15 residues. The V gene end was trimmed by 4 bases and the J gene end by 6 bases; junction bases not matched to a gene: 9. Together with reference TRBV5-1 and TRBJ2-5, the CDR3 gives the full variable domain: KAGVTQTPRYLIKTRGQQVTLSCSPISGHRSVSWYQQTPGQGLQFLFEYFSETQRNKGNFPGRFSGRQFSNSRSEMNVSTLELGDSALYLCASSVGTGVTKTQYFGPGTRLLVL.

This clonotype was counted ten times or more. The gene calls are TRBV7-9 and TRBJ1-1; D remains ambiguous. This CDR3 has 15 amino acids. The germline V and J ends were trimmed by 1 base and 1 base, with 10 bases remaining between them. Germline CDR1 is SEHNR and CDR2 is FQNEAQ (reference sequence). The CDR3 DNA follows: TGTGCCAGCAGCTTAGTTGCCGGAGGGAACACTGAAGCTTTCTTT. It is translated as CASSLVAGGNTEAFF.

Comment on this clonotype: A single base separates this from a much larger clone, so it may be a read error. The chain employs TRBV2 and TRBJ2-1, with unresolved D. Germline loops: CDR1 SNHLY, CDR2 FYNNEI. The CDR3 totals 16 residues. The germline V and J ends were trimmed by 6 bases and 7 bases, with 22 bases remaining between them. The CDR3 loop reads CASRTLIVRFVNEQFF. CDR3 nucleotides: TGTGCCAGCAGGACCCTAATAGTGCGCTTTGTGAATGAGCAGTTCTTC.

In its sample, this clonotype was seen many times. The V and J genes are TRBV28 and TRBJ1-1; 8 bases map to TRBD1. With 6 bases clipped from V and 4 bases from J, the junction kept 7 bases outside the gene matches. Looked up from germline, CDR1 is MDHEN and CDR2 is SYDVKM. The CDR3 has 14 amino acids. The CDR3 is CASRQTGDATEAFF. The CDR3 DNA sequence: TGTGCCAGCAGGCAGACAGGGGATGCCACTGAAGCTTTCTTT.

This clonotype occurred a few times. The chain joins TRBV5-6 to TRBJ2-1, with D maybe TRBD1 (5 bases). This CDR3 is built from 17 residues. Trimming cost V 5 bases and J 0 bases, with 18 bases left between them. Germline CDR1 and CDR2: SGHDT and YYEEEE. As DNA, the CDR3 is TGTGCCAGCAGATATCGGCCAGGGATGGGCTCCTACAATGAGCAGTTCTTC. Translating gives CASRYRPGMGSYNEQFF. The full variable domain, with the rest looked up from reference TRBV5-6 and TRBJ2-1, is DAGVTQSPTHLIKTRGQQVTLRCSPKSGHDTVSWYQQALGQGPQFIFQYYEEEERQRGNFPDRFSGHQFPNYSSELNVNALLLGDSALYLCASRYRPGMGSYNEQFFGPGTRLTVL.

This clonotype was seen ten or more times. The genes are TRBV29-1 and TRBJ2-3, with D tentatively TRBD1 or TRBD2 (5 bases each). V was cut by 4 bases and J by 6 bases, with 14 bases left in between. The CDR3 consists of 13 residues. From germline, CDR1 is SQVTM and CDR2 ANQGSEA. The DNA of the CDR3 is TGCAGCGTTGTGGGCAGGGAGATGGATACGCAGTATTTT. Translation gives CSVVGREMDTQYF.

This clonotype was counted at least ten times. This chain links TRBV2 with TRBJ1-3, with D possibly being TRBD1 (5 bases). This CDR3 contains 13 residues. V was shortened by 6 bases and J by 4 bases, with 10 bases between the two germline ends. The germline V gene encodes CDR1 SNHLY and CDR2 FYNNEI. CDR3 in DNA: TGTGCCAGCAGGGCCGGGACGGGAAACACCATATATTTT. It encodes CASRAGTGNTIYF.

This sequence joins TRBV6-1 and TRBJ2-1; either TRBD1 or TRBD2 may supply D (5 bases each). Germline lookup yields CDR1 MNHNS and CDR2 SASEGT. This CDR3 has 16 residues. V was shortened by 6 bases and J by 3 bases, with 18 bases between the two germline ends. CDR3 loop: CASRGTTTFDYNEQFF. DNA for the CDR3: TGTGCCAGCAGAGGGACCACAACCTTCGACTACAATGAGCAGTTCTTC.

This clonotype has a count of ten or more. The J gene is TRBJ2-3, the V gene TRBV2, with D hard to call. V gave up 1 base and J gave up 5 bases, with 7 bases separating them. This CDR3 has 13 residues. CDR1 is SNHLY, CDR2 FYNNEI, per germline. CDR3 in DNA: TGTGCCAGCAGTGAAGGGGTCCTAGATACGCAGTATTTT. Amino acids: CASSEGVLDTQYF.

This clonotype has a count of ten or more. Written as DNA, the CDR3 is TGTGCCAGCAGCAAGGATAGCCCCCAAGAGACCCAGTACTTC. It is translated as CASSKDSPQETQYF. The chain employs TRBV28 and TRBJ2-5; D remains ambiguous. Germline-derived CDR1 and CDR2 are MDHEN and SYDVKM. The CDR3 totals 14 residues. Trimming took off 6 bases at V and 1 base at J, with 12 bases between the two ends.